The entry that follows covers one T cell receptor (beta chain) sequence. Its target is not known. The data stem from a study of cytomegalovirus exposure and HLA in healthy donors. Whole-study results and caveats: Rarity held for most TCR sequences, but there were some public TCRs that occurred in many donors. Beyond CMV serostatus, there was no information to go on about immune exposure. Prior analysis indicated that the majority of TCR beta V segments exhibited productivity approximately 90% or approximately 30% of the time. Later on, an analysis found that several of the most significant clusters appeared to be linked to common viral pathogens, which included parvovirus B19.

Vbeta (60) and Jbeta (13) primers were used in the PCR. Only in-frame clones appear in the TCRdb table, and some are missing; sequencing was by immunoSEQ multiplex PCR. The profile covers 150,000 to 200,000 clones, with 81% appearing a single time and 4.9% taken by the ten largest. This clonotype was sampled from a woman aged 18-29 years in good health and CMV-seropositive. Source material: PBMCs.

In nucleotides, the CDR3 is TGTGCCAGCGGCCCGAGACAGGACACCTACGAGCAGTACTTC. Amino acids: CASGPRQDTYEQYF. V usage is TRBV18 and J usage is TRBJ2-7, with D perhaps matching TRBD1 (6 bases). Germline CDR1 KGHSH, CDR2 LQKENI. The CDR3 runs to 14 residues. The ends were cut back, 8 bases at V and 2 bases at J, with 16 bases in the middle.